The 20 T cell receptor beta chains listed next were all sequenced from one sample in a study of identical twins. Each CDR3 protein is one row after TCRdb ran MiXCR on the 5' RACE reads. The sample has about 520,000 distinct CDR3 sequences; 20% to 25% are singletons. These data are also associated with another study on T cells expressing NK-cell markers.

The sample taken for sequencing was CD4+ T cells sorted from blood. The source is a woman aged 18-29 years in good health.

The chain combines TRBV29-1 with TRBJ2-1; D might be TRBD1 (6 bases). Per germline, CDR1 SQVTM and CDR2 ANQGSEA. The CDR3 length is 15 residues. With 7 bases removed from V and 0 bases from J, the gap between germline ends came to 16 bases. The CDR3 DNA follows: TGCAGCGGGAAGGGGGACGGGCCCTCCTACAATGAGCAGTTCTTC. Translation gives CSGKGDGPSYNEQFF.

This clonotype was picked up a small number of times. The genes are TRBV10-3 and TRBJ2-5, with D possibly being TRBD1 (6 bases). CDR1 ENHRY and CDR2 SYGVKD come from the germline V gene. The CDR3 totals 13 residues. Trimming removed 4 bases from V and 1 base from J, with 7 bases in between. In DNA, the CDR3 is TGTGCCATCAGTGGGACAGTCCAAGAGACCCAGTACTTC. Amino acid sequence: CAISGTVQETQYF.

V usage is TRBV5-6 and J usage is TRBJ1-2; the D is unclear. CDR1 is SGHDT and CDR2 is YYEEEE in the germline V gene. CDR3 length: 12 residues. V was clipped by 2 bases and J by 8 bases, with 10 bases between them. The CDR3, as DNA: TGTGCCAGCAGCTTTCAGGCTGGGGGCTACACCTTC. This gives the protein CASSFQAGGYTF. Looking up the rest from reference TRBV5-6 and TRBJ1-2 gives the full variable domain: DAGVTQSPTHLIKTRGQQVTLRCSPKSGHDTVSWYQQALGQGPQFIFQYYEEEERQRGNFPDRFSGHQFPNYSSELNVNALLLGDSALYLCASSFQAGGYTFGSGTRLTVV.

The rearrangement links TRBV11-3 to TRBJ2-7; D might be TRBD2 (7 bases). Trimming pared 5 bases from V and 3 bases from J, leaving 17 bases between. CDR1 is SGHNT and CDR2 is YENEEA in the germline V gene. This CDR3 is built from 15 residues. The CDR3 spells CASSNGGGLGYEQYF. The CDR3 DNA is TGTGCCAGCAGCAATGGGGGGGGGCTCGGCTACGAGCAGTACTTC.

The V call is TRBV12-3 or TRBV12-4, the J call TRBJ1-4; D gene ambiguous. The CDR3 loop spans 14 amino acids. With 5 bases removed from V and 8 bases from J, the gap between germline ends came to 15 bases. CDR3 residues: CASSGSPIDEKLFF. The CDR3 DNA reads TGTGCCAGCAGTGGTTCACCCATCGACGAAAAACTGTTTTTT.

This clonotype showed up just a few times. The chain recombines TRBV20-1 with TRBJ2-3; the match to TRBD2 covers 7 bases. Germline V gene sequence: CDR1 DFQATT, CDR2 SNEGSKA (reference sequence). Trimming at V came to 3 bases and at J to 5 bases, leaving 5 bases not matched to a gene. The CDR3 loop spans 13 amino acids. The CDR3 sequence: CSARRPGGDTQYF. The CDR3 nucleotides read TGCAGTGCTAGGAGACCGGGAGGAGATACGCAGTATTTT.

V is TRBV7-8 and J is TRBJ2-3; D is undetermined. CDR3 length: 13 amino acids. CDR1 SGHVS and CDR2 FQNEAQ come from the germline V gene. Trimming took off 1 base at V and 4 bases at J, with 6 bases between the two ends. CDR3 in amino acids: CASSLVVPDTQYF. CDR3 nucleotides: TGTGCCAGCAGCTTAGTCGTCCCAGATACGCAGTATTTT.

The CDR3 region has the DNA TGTGCCAGCAGTTATGAGGGAGATAACACCGGGGAGCTGTTTTTT. Amino acids: CASSYEGDNTGELFF. The chain carries TRBV6-5 and TRBJ2-2; tentatively, D is TRBD2 (5 bases). Trimming cost V 3 bases and J 2 bases, with 10 bases left between them. This CDR3 has 15 amino acids. The V gene's germline CDR1 is MNHEY and CDR2 SVGAGI.

This chain uses TRBV5-1 with TRBJ2-1; 10 bases are shared with TRBD2. The CDR3 sequence is 16 residues long. Trimming removed 3 bases from V and 3 bases from J; junction bases left unmatched: 6. Germline V gene data show CDR1 as SGHRS and CDR2 as YFSETQ. This chain's CDR3 is CASSSTPSGSYNEQFF. The CDR3 DNA follows: TGCGCCAGCAGCTCTACCCCTAGCGGGAGCTACAATGAGCAGTTCTTC.

This rearrangement joins TRBV18 to TRBJ1-2; D possibly corresponds to TRBD1 (5 bases). From germline, CDR1 is KGHSH and CDR2 LQKENI. V was cut by 6 bases and J by 0 bases, with 14 bases left in between. This CDR3 region has 15 residues. CDR3 residues: CASSGTALSNYGYTF. The CDR3 DNA reads as TGTGCCAGCTCTGGGACCGCCCTTTCTAACTATGGCTACACCTTC.

This clonotype was seen repeatedly, ten times or more. DNA of the CDR3: TGTGCCAGCTCTCGCGACCCTACGGATACGCAGTATTTT. Its translation is CASSRDPTDTQYF. The gene calls are TRBV18 and TRBJ2-3; no definite D call. The V gene lost 6 bases and the J gene lost 6 bases, with 13 bases spanning the gap. The CDR3 has 13 residues. Germline CDR1 reads KGHSH; CDR2 reads LQKENI.

This chain connects TRBV29-1 to TRBJ2-1, with a possible D match to TRBD1 (5 bases). Trimming removed 5 bases from V and 15 bases from J, with 14 bases in between. CDR3 size: 10 residues. In germline, CDR1 is SQVTM, CDR2 ANQGSEA. Here the CDR3 DNA reads TGCAGCGTTAGTACAGGCCTAGTGTTCTTC. This sequence encodes CSVSTGLVFF.

The chain recombines TRBV20-1 with TRBJ2-7; 8 bases fit TRBD2. Germline V gene data show CDR1 as DFQATT and CDR2 as SNEGSKA (reference sequence). V gave up 3 bases and J gave up 1 base; unmatched junction bases: 11. CDR3 length: 16 residues. Written as DNA, the CDR3 is TGCAGTGCTAGGCGGGGTAGCGGGGCGTCGTCCTACGAGCAGTACTTC. Its protein is CSARRGSGASSYEQYF.

The rearrangement uses TRBV7-2 and TRBJ2-7; D gene uncertain. From germline, CDR1 is SGHTA and CDR2 FQGNSA. The ends were cut back, 3 bases at V and 2 bases at J, with 8 bases in the middle. The CDR3 consists of 13 residues. CDR3 coding DNA: TGTGCCAGCAGCTTTGCTAGGGCCTACGAGCAGTACTTC. This translates into CASSFARAYEQYF.

The chain employs TRBV7-6 and TRBJ2-5, with 7 bases aligning to TRBD2. V shed 5 bases, J shed 0 bases, and the junction held 3 bases outside the gene matches. The CDR3 runs to 14 residues. Germline V CDR1 and CDR2: SGHVS, FNYEAQ. The CDR3 is CASSDGTNQETQYF. The CDR3 nucleotides read TGTGCCAGCAGCGACGGGACTAACCAAGAGACCCAGTACTTC.

A few counts support this clonotype. The rearrangement joins TRBV5-1 to TRBJ2-1; a possible D gene is TRBD2 (6 bases). V lost 5 bases and J lost 3, with 15 bases in between. The CDR3 runs 15 residues. Germline CDR1 and CDR2: SGHRS and YFSETQ. This CDR3 is CASSSGTPLYNEQFF. CDR3 in DNA: TGCGCCAGCAGTTCCGGGACTCCCCTCTACAATGAGCAGTTCTTC.

The CDR3 here is CSATTVVGQETQYF. The CDR3, as DNA: TGCAGTGCTACTACCGTTGTGGGACAAGAGACCCAGTACTTC. V is TRBV20-1 and J is TRBJ2-5; D is undetermined. The CDR3 is made up of 14 amino acids. V dropped 4 bases and J dropped 2 bases, with 14 bases sitting between them. Looked up from germline, CDR1 is DFQATT and CDR2 is SNEGSKA (reference sequence).

This chain connects TRBV19 to TRBJ2-5; 7 nucleotides match TRBD2. Looked up from germline, CDR1 is LNHDA and CDR2 is SQIVND (reference sequence). With V trimmed by 3 bases and J by 5 bases, 9 bases remained unmatched. The CDR3 spans 15 residues. The CDR3 sequence: CASSIGRSGTETQYF. The DNA for the CDR3 is TGTGCCAGTAGTATCGGGCGCAGCGGGACGGAGACCCAGTACTTC.

The table lists this clonotype with a few counts. This sequence joins TRBV7-2 and TRBJ2-5; D tentatively fits TRBD1 or TRBD2 (5 bases each). The CDR3 is made up of 16 amino acids. Germline V lookup: CDR1 SGHTA, CDR2 FQGNSA. V was trimmed by 5 bases and J by 5 bases, leaving 21 bases between them. The CDR3 sequence: CASSLTGTLPGETQYF. DNA of the CDR3: TGTGCCAGCAGCCTGACCGGGACCCTTCCCGGCGAGACCCAGTACTTC.

In this sample, this clonotype turned up many times. The CDR3 coding sequence is TGTGCCGCTCAGGGGGACGTCTACGAGCAGTACTTC. This translates into CAAQGDVYEQYF. The chain couples TRBV10-3 to TRBJ2-7; 7 nucleotides line up with TRBD1. V gave up 11 bases and J gave up 3 bases; unmatched junction bases: 7. CDR1 and CDR2 (germline): ENHRY, SYGVKD. There are 12 residues in the CDR3.